Here is one TCR beta chain with its context. What it recognizes is unknown. Germline V lookup: CDR1 SGHNT, CDR2 YYREEE (reference sequence). V gave up 6 bases and J gave up 9 bases; unmatched junction bases: 8. CDR3 length: 14 amino acids. Clones were read by immunoSEQ multiplex PCR, and TCRdb kept only the in-frame ones, dropping some. Of over 2 million clones listed, roughly 90% are singletons. The entry originates in a study of shared clonotypes between healthy human individuals. Study-wide points: A small donor pool kept down the genetic and exposure-history diversity that was represented. Naive subsets, compared against memory subsets, generally had larger estimated richness values.

The origin of this receptor is a man aged 18-30 years in good health. Some clones in this sample may be carry-over from other donors' samples. The sample comprised naive CD4+ T cells from PBMCs. Subset: CD45RA+ positively selected. The chain has TRBV5-4 and TRBJ2-1; 11 positions agree with TRBD2. This CDR3 reads CASTAGTSGAEQFF. CDR3 DNA sequence: TGTGCCAGCACCGCCGGGACTAGCGGAGCTGAGCAGTTCTTC. Together with reference TRBV5-4 and TRBJ2-1, the CDR3 gives the full variable domain: ETGVTQSPTHLIKTRGQQVTLRCSSQSGHNTVSWYQQALGQGPQFIFQYYREEENGRGNFPPRFSGLQFPNYSSELNVNALELDDSALYLCASTAGTSGAEQFFGPGTRLTVL.